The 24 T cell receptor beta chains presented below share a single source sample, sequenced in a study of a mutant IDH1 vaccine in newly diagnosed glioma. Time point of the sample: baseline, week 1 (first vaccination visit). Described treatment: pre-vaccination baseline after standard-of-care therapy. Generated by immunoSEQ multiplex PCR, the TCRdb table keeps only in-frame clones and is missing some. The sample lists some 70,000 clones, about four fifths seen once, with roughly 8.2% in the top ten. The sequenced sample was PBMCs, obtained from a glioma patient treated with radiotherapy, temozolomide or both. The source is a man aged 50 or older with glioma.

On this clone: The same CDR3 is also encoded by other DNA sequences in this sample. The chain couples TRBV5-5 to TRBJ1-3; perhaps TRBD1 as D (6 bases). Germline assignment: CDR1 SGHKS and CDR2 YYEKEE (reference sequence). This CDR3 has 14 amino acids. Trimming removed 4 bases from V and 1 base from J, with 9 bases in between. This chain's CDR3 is CASSRGGSGNTIYF. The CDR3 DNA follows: TGTGCCAGCAGCAGGGGGGGTTCTGGAAACACCATATATTTT.

The CDR3 sequence is CASSRQGSTEAFF. As DNA, the CDR3 is TGTGCCAGCTCTAGACAGGGGTCGACTGAAGCTTTCTTT. This sequence joins TRBV25-1 and TRBJ1-1, with 8 bases that match TRBD1. The CDR3 has 13 amino acids. Losses at the gene ends were 8 bases for V and 5 bases for J; bases not matched to a gene: 7. Germline values: CDR1 MGHDK, CDR2 SYGVNS.

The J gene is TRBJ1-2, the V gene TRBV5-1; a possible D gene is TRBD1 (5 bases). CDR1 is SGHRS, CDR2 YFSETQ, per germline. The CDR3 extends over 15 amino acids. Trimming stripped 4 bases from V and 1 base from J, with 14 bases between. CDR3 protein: CASSGGTGYNYGYTF. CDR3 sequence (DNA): TGCGCCAGCAGCGGGGGGACCGGTTATAACTATGGCTACACCTTC.

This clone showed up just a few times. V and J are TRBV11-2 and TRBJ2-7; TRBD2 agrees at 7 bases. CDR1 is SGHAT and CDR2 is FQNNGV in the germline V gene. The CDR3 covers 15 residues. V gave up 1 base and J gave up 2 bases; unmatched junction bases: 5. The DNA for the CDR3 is TGTGCCAGCAGCTTAGTGGCAGGGAGGGCCTACGAGCAGTACTTC. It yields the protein CASSLVAGRAYEQYF.

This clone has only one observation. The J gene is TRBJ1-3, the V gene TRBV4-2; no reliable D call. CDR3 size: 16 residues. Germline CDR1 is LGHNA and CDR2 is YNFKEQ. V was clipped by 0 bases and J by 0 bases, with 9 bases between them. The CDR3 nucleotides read TGTGCCAGCAGCCAAGAAAGGCTTTTCTCTGGAAACACCATATATTTT. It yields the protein CASSQERLFSGNTIYF.

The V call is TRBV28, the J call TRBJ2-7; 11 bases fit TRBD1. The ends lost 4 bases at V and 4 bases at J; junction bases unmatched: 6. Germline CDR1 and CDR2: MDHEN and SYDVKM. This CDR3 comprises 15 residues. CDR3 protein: CASSSPGTGGYEQYF. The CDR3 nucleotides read TGTGCCAGCAGTTCCCCCGGGACAGGGGGTTACGAGCAGTACTTC.

CDR3 residues: CASSRTATNTEAFF. The CDR3 coding sequence is TGCGCCAGCAGCCGGACAGCTACCAACACTGAAGCTTTCTTT. The chain joins TRBV5-1 to TRBJ1-1; D perhaps matches TRBD1 (6 bases). Germline V gene data show CDR1 as SGHRS and CDR2 as YFSETQ. V lost 4 bases, J lost 2 bases, and 12 bases lay in between. There are 14 residues in the CDR3.

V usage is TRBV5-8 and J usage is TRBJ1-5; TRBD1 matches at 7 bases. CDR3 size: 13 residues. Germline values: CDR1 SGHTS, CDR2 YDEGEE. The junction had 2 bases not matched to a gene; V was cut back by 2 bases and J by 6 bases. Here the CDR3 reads CASSFTGVQPQHF. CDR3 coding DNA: TGTGCCAGCAGCTTTACAGGGGTTCAGCCCCAGCATTTT.

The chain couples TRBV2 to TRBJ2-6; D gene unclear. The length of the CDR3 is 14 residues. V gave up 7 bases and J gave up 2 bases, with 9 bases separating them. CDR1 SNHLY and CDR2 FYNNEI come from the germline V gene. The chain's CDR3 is CASTMYTGANVLTF. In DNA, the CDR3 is TGTGCCAGCACTATGTACACTGGGGCCAACGTCCTGACTTTC. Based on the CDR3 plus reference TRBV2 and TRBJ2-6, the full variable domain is EPEVTQTPSHQVTQMGQEVILRCVPISNHLYFYWYRQILGQKVEFLVSFYNNEISEKSEIFDDQFSVERPDGSNFTLKIRSTKLEDSAMYFCASTMYTGANVLTFGAGSRLTVL.

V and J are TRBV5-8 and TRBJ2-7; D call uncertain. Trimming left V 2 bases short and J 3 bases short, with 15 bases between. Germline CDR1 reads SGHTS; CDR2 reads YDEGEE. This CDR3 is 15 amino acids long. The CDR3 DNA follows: TGTGCCAGCAGCTTCGAAGGGCGTGTTGACTACGAGCAGTACTTC. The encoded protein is CASSFEGRVDYEQYF.

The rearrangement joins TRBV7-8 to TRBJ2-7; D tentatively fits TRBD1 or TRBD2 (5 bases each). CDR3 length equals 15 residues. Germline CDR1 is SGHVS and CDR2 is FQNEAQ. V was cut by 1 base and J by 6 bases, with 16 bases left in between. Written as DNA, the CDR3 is TGTGCCAGCAGCTTAGGGGGGAACAGGATCGCCGAGCAGTACTTC. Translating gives CASSLGGNRIAEQYF.

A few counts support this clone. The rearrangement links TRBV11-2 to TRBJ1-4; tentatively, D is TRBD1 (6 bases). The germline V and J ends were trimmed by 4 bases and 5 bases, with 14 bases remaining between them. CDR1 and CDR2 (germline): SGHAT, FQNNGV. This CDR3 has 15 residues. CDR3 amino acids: CASSSRVGGNEKLFF. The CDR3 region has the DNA TGTGCCAGCAGCTCCCGGGTAGGGGGGAATGAAAAACTGTTTTTT.

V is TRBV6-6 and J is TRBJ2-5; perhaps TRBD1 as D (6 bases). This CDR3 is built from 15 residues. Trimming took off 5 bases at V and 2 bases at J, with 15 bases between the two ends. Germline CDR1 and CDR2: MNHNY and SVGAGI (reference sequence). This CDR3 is CASSLPRGTQETQYF. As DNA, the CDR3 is TGTGCCAGCAGTCTGCCCAGGGGAACTCAAGAGACCCAGTACTTC.

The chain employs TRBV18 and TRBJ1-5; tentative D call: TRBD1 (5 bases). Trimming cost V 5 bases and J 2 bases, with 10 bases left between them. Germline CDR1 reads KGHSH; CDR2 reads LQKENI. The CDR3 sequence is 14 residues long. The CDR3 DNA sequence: TGTGCCAGCTCATACCAGGGCGGCAATCAGCCCCAGCATTTT. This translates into CASSYQGGNQPQHF.

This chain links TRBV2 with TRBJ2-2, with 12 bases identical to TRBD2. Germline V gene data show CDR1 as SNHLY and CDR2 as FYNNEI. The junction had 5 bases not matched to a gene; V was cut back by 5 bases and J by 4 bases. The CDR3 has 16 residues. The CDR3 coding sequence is TGTGCCAGCAGTCTAGCGGGGGGGCGTGGCACCGGGGAGCTGTTTTTT. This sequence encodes CASSLAGGRGTGELFF.

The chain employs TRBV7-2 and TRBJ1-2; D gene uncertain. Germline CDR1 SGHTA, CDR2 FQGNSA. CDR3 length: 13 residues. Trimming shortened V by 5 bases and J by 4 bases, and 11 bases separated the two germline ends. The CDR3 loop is CASSGDKFYGYTF. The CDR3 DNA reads TGTGCCAGCAGCGGTGATAAATTCTATGGCTACACCTTC.

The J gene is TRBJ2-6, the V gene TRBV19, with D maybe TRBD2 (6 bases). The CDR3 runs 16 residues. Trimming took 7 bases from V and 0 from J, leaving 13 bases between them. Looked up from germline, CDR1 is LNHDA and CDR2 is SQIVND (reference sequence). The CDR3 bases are TGTGCCAGTACCTACGCGGGGATCTCTGGGGCCAACGTCCTGACTTTC. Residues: CASTYAGISGANVLTF.

CDR3 DNA sequence: TGCAGCGTTCTACTAGCGGGGGGGCCCATCACCGGGGAGCTGTTTTTT. This gives the protein CSVLLAGGPITGELFF. This chain links TRBV29-1 with TRBJ2-2, with TRBD2 matching 13 bases. J gave up 4 bases and V 5 bases, and 7 bases lay outside the gene matches. The CDR3 has 16 residues. Germline V CDR1 and CDR2: SQVTM, ANQGSEA.

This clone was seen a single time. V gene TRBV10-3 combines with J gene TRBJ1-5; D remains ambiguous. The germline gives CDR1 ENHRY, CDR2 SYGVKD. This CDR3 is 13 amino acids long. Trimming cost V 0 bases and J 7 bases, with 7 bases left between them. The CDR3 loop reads CAISESREQPQHF. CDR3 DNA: TGTGCCATCAGTGAGTCGAGGGAACAGCCCCAGCATTTT.

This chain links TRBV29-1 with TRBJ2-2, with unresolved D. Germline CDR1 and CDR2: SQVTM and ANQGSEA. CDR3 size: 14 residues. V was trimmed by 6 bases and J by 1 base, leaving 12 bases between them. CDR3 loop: CSVTEMLNTGELFF. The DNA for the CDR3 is TGCAGCGTGACTGAAATGTTGAACACCGGGGAGCTGTTTTTT.

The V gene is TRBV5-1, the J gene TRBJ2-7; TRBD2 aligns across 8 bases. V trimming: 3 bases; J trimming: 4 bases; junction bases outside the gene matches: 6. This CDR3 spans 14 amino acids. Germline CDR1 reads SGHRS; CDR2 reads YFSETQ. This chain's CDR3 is CASSSGGQDYEQYF. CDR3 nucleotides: TGCGCCAGCAGCTCGGGGGGGCAGGATTACGAGCAGTACTTC.

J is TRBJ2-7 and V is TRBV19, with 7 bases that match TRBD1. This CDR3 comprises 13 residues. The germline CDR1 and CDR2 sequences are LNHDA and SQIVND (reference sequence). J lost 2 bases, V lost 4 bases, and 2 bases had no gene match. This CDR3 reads CASSTTGAYEQYF. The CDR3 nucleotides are TGTGCCAGTAGTACTACAGGGGCCTACGAGCAGTACTTC.

This chain's CDR3 is CASSLTATNEKLFF. The CDR3 nucleotides read TGTGCCAGCAGCCTCACTGCAACTAATGAAAAACTGTTTTTT. The chain links TRBV7-2 to TRBJ1-4, with unresolved D. Trimming cost V 5 bases and J 0 bases, with 7 bases left between them. Per germline, CDR1 SGHTA and CDR2 FQGNSA. The CDR3 is 14 residues long. Looking up the rest from reference TRBV7-2 and TRBJ1-4 gives the full variable domain: GAGVSQSPSNKVTEKGKDVELRCDPISGHTALYWYRQSLGQGLEFLIYFQGNSAPDKSGLPSDRFSAERTGGSVSTLTIQRTQQEDSAVYLCASSLTATNEKLFFGSGTQLSVL.

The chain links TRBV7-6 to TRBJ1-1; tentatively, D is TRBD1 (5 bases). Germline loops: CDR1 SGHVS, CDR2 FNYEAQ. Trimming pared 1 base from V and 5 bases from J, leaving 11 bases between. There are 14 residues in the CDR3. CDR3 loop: CASSLEGRGTEAFF. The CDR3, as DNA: TGTGCCAGCAGCTTAGAGGGGCGGGGTACTGAAGCTTTCTTT.